This entry lists 7 T cell receptor beta chains sequenced from one sample in a study of T cells in Graves' hyperthyroidism and ophthalmopathy. RNA transcripts yielded amplified TCR beta CDR3 regions. TCR CDR3 underwent first-round RT-PCR with the HTBI primer set. MiXCR was run by TCRdb on the multiplex PCR reads, yielding one entry per CDR3 protein. The sample records roughly 640,000 distinct CDR3 sequences, about 16% being singletons. The material sequenced was blood. These receptors all stem from a woman aged 40 to 50 with Graves' ophthalmopathy.

With respect to this clonotype: Sequence at one end of the junction differs from germline and may be a read error. The chain is built from TRBV13 and TRBJ2-3; D unclear. Germline CDR1 reads PRHDT; CDR2 reads FYEKMQ (reference sequence). The CDR3 contains 13 residues. CDR3: CASSPLNTDMQYF. The CDR3 DNA is TGTGCCAGCAGCCCCCTGAACACAGATATGCAGTATTTT.

The table lists this clonotype with many counts. The V call is TRBV11-2, the J call TRBJ2-3; 10 bases match TRBD2. V gave up 4 bases and J gave up 5 bases; unmatched junction bases: 9. This CDR3 region has 16 residues. CDR1 and CDR2 from the germline V gene are SGHAT and FQNNGV. The CDR3 region is CASSSKREGRGDTQYF. The CDR3 DNA reads as TGTGCCAGCAGCTCAAAGCGGGAGGGCCGGGGAGATACGCAGTATTTT.

Many counts were recorded for this clonotype. The chain joins TRBV2 to TRBJ2-2; D could derive from TRBD1 or TRBD2 (6 bases each). Trimming removed 1 base from V and 2 bases from J, with 8 bases in between. CDR3 length equals 15 residues. Germline V CDR1 and CDR2: SNHLY, FYNNEI. CDR3 coding DNA: TGTGCCAGCAGTGAAGAGGGGGGAAACACCGGGGAGCTGTTTTTT. Protein product: CASSEEGGNTGELFF.

This clonotype was detected ten times or more. V is TRBV7-2 and J is TRBJ2-1, with 10 bases identical to TRBD2. The CDR3 covers 14 residues. V dropped 3 bases and J dropped 9; count of bases not matched to a gene: 5. Germline V lookup: CDR1 SGHTA, CDR2 FQGNSA. The CDR3 here is CASSFWTSGGEQFF. Written as DNA, the CDR3 is TGTGCCAGCAGCTTTTGGACTAGCGGTGGTGAGCAGTTCTTC.

This chain connects TRBV18 to TRBJ2-3; D might be TRBD1 (5 bases). This CDR3 has 17 residues. The V and J ends lost 5 bases and 0 bases respectively, with 18 bases between them. Germline V gives CDR1 KGHSH, CDR2 LQKENI. CDR3 DNA sequence: TGTGCCAGCTCATCTTCTCTACCAAGGACAAGCACAGATACGCAGTATTTT. This translates into CASSSSLPRTSTDTQYF. Full variable domain (missing parts from reference TRBV18 and TRBJ2-3): NAGVMQNPRHLVRRRGQEARLRCSPMKGHSHVYWYRQLPEEGLKFMVYLQKENIIDESGMPKERFSAEFPKEGPSILRIQQVVRGDSAAYFCASSSSLPRTSTDTQYFGPGTRLTVL.

V and J are TRBV4-2 and TRBJ1-1; D possibly corresponds to TRBD1 (6 bases). Germline CDR1 is LGHNA and CDR2 is YNFKEQ. This CDR3 has 14 amino acids. The V end lost 1 base, the J end lost 5 bases, and 11 bases lay between the germline ends. CDR3 region: CASSQVDRKTEAFF. DNA for the CDR3: TGTGCCAGCAGCCAAGTGGACAGAAAGACTGAAGCTTTCTTT.

A few counts support this clonotype. This chain uses TRBV29-1 with TRBJ2-2; the D is unclear. This CDR3 region has 13 residues. Germline lookup yields CDR1 SQVTM and CDR2 ANQGSEA. V was cut by 5 bases and J by 6 bases, with 13 bases left in between. The CDR3 nucleotides read TGCAGCGTTCCGTCGGTAGTCGCCGGGGAGCTGTTTTTT. This codes for CSVPSVVAGELFF.